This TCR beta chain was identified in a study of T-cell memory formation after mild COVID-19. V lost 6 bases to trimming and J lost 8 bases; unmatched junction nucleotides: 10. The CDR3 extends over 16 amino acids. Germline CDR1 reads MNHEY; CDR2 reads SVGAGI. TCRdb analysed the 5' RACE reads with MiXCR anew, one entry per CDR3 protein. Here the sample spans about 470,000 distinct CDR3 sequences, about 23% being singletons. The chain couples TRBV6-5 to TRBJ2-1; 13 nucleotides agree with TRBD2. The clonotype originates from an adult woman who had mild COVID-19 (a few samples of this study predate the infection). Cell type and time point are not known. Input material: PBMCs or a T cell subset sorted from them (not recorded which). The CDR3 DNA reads TGTGCCAGCAGCCCCGGACTAGCGGGAGTCAAGGATGAGCAGTTCTTC. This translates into CASSPGLAGVKDEQFF.